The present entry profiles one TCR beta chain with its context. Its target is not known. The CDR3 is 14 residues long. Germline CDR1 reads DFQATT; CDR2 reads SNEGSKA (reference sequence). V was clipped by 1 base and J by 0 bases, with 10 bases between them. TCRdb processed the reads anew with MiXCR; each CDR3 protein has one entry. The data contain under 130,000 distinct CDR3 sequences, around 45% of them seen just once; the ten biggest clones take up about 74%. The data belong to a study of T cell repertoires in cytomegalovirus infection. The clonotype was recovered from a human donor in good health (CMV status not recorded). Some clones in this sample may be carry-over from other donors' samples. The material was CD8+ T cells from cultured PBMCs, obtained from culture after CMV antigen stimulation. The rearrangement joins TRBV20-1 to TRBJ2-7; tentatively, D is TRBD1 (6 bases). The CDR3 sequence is CSARGTESSYEQYF. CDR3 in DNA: TGCAGTGCTAGAGGGACAGAAAGCTCCTACGAGCAGTACTTC.